These 8 T cell receptor beta chains came from one sample sequenced in a study of response to subunit inactivated influenza vaccine (dated 2018 in TCRdb). To prepare the library, RT-PCR was applied. Sequenced on an Illumina HiSeq 2500. TCRdb cleaned the public reads at Q25 with fastp, built clones with MiXCR and kept in-frame beta chains. A single entry per CDR3 protein holds the most common genes and DNA from its merged rows. The sample contains 280,000 or so distinct CDR3 sequences, just over 20% of them found a single time. The ten largest account for 10% of the sample. This sample comprised PBMCs from blood, obtained 21 months after vaccination. All receptors come from a man between 50 and 69 years old who received an inactivated influenza vaccine. Donor details come from another sample of the same person, matched by shared clones.

The chain recombines TRBV3-1 with TRBJ1-1, with D possibly matching TRBD1 (6 bases). Trimming took 4 bases from V and 5 from J, leaving 14 bases between them. The CDR3 totals 14 residues. Germline lookup yields CDR1 LGHDT and CDR2 YNNKEL (reference sequence). The CDR3 nucleotides read TGTGCCAGCAGCCGCGGGGGCTTGAGTACTGAAGCTTTCTTT. Its protein is CASSRGGLSTEAFF.

This clonotype was detected ten times or more. CDR3 in DNA: TGTGCCAGCAGCCAAGAATGGGACCTGAACACTGAAGCTTTCTTT. As protein: CASSQEWDLNTEAFF. This chain joins TRBV4-2 and TRBJ1-1; a possible D gene is TRBD1 (5 bases). The ends were cut back, 0 bases at V and 0 bases at J, with 8 bases in the middle. Germline V gene sequence: CDR1 LGHNA, CDR2 YNFKEQ. This CDR3 comprises 15 residues.

The table lists this clonotype with a few counts. V gene TRBV10-3 combines with J gene TRBJ2-5; D unclear. Germline V lookup: CDR1 ENHRY, CDR2 SYGVKD. Trimming took 2 bases from V and 4 from J, leaving 11 bases between them. This CDR3 is built from 14 residues. This CDR3 is CAISEMADRETQYF. In DNA, the CDR3 is TGTGCCATCAGTGAGATGGCCGACCGAGAGACCCAGTACTTC.

This clonotype was observed a few times. The chain carries TRBV7-9 and TRBJ2-7; D is uncertain. V was shortened by 2 bases and J by 6 bases, with 5 bases between the two germline ends. The CDR3 is 11 amino acids. In germline, CDR1 is SEHNR, CDR2 FQNEAQ (reference sequence). In DNA, the CDR3 is TGTGCCAGCAGCTTATGGTTCGAGCAGTACTTC. Translating it yields CASSLWFEQYF.

This clonotype came up a few times. The CDR3 here is CASSDWGEQYF. DNA for the CDR3: TGCGCCAGCAGTGATTGGGGTGAGCAGTACTTC. The V call is TRBV10-1, the J call TRBJ2-7; D call uncertain. The CDR3 sequence is 11 residues long. V gave up 3 bases and J gave up 7 bases, with 7 bases separating them. Germline assignment: CDR1 WNHNN and CDR2 SYGVQD (reference sequence).

Regarding this clonotype: The DNA is left out, because the CDR3 cannot be placed on it with certainty; the CDR3 is given as TCRdb lists it. V gene TRBV11-3 combines with J gene TRBJ2-2. The CDR3 numbers 13 amino acids, ends counted. The germline V gene has CDR1 SGHNT and CDR2 YENEEA. This CDR3 reads CASSFRRAGELFF.

This clonotype appeared a few times. In DNA, the CDR3 is TGCGCCAGCAGCCAAGAGGCTAATTCACCCCTCCACTTT. Its protein product is CASSQEANSPLHF. The V and J genes are TRBV4-1 and TRBJ1-6; D is undetermined. Germline V gene sequence: CDR1 MGHRA, CDR2 YSYEKL. The CDR3 has 13 residues. The germline V and J ends were trimmed by 0 bases and 6 bases, with 3 bases remaining between them.

The genes are TRBV5-1 and TRBJ2-5; D may be TRBD1 (5 bases). This CDR3 is built from 14 residues. Germline loops: CDR1 SGHRS, CDR2 YFSETQ. The V and J ends lost 2 bases and 3 bases respectively, with 11 bases between them. CDR3 sequence reads: CASSLGHMEETQYF. The DNA of the CDR3 is TGCGCCAGCAGCTTAGGACATATGGAAGAGACCCAGTACTTC.